This T cell receptor (beta chain) was retrieved from a study of radiotherapy plus CTLA-4 blockade in lung cancer. Looking at the study overall: Among enrolled patients, roughly 18% responded and 30% to 40% achieved disease control. Study findings and constraints: Increased serum interferon-beta after radiation also reportedly predicted response strongly. Radiotherapy plus ipilimumab was followed by expansion in blood of tumor-derived TCR clones.

Profiled with immunoSEQ multiplex PCR; TCRdb holds only in-frame clones, not every one. Among some 60,000 clones listed, 77% were seen once. Note on this clone: Its cognate antigen is unknown.

This TCR was recovered from a human donor with non-small cell lung cancer who had a partial response to radiotherapy plus ipilimumab. This material consisted of peripheral blood, taken from a patient treated with radiotherapy plus ipilimumab.

The CDR3 DNA reads as TGCGCCAGCAGCGTAGAGGGCAACTACGAGCAGTACTTC. It encodes CASSVEGNYEQYF. The chain has TRBV5-1 and TRBJ2-7; D perhaps matches TRBD2 (5 bases). The germline gives CDR1 SGHRS, CDR2 YFSETQ. V dropped 4 bases and J dropped 3 bases, with 11 bases sitting between them. The CDR3 spans 13 residues.